A single sample gave rise to the 26 T cell receptor beta chains below, sequenced in a study of Ad26.COV2.S vaccination and SARS-CoV-2 variants. Profiling relied on immunoSEQ multiplex PCR, and the TCRdb table lists in-frame clones only, not all of them. The repertoire holds hundreds of thousands of clones, with around 89% as singletons. Treatment here: some 20 received Ad26.COV2.S at low or high dose, single or two shots; 5 received placebo; per-sample allocation not given. Specimens were obtained on day 63 following the first vaccine or placebo injection. The source material was peripheral blood, sampled in a trial of Ad26.COV2.S vaccine versus placebo. These receptors were collected from a person aged 18 to 59 who received the Ad26.COV2.S COVID-19 vaccine or a placebo.

The chain joins TRBV28 to TRBJ2-7; the D gene is possibly TRBD1 (6 bases). The CDR3 length is 16 residues. Trimming took 2 bases from V and 2 from J, leaving 16 bases between them. The germline V gene encodes CDR1 MDHEN and CDR2 SYDVKM. CDR3 DNA: TGTGCCAGCAGTTTAGTCACCCCCGGGACAACCTACGAGCAGTACTTC. Protein sequence: CASSLVTPGTTYEQYF. The whole variable domain, filled in from reference TRBV28 and TRBJ2-7, reads DVKVTQSSRYLVKRTGEKVFLECVQDMDHENMFWYRQDPGLGLRLIYFSYDVKMKEKGDIPEGYSVSREKKERFSLILESASTNQTSMYLCASSLVTPGTTYEQYFGPGTRLTVT.

This chain connects TRBV24-1 to TRBJ2-5; TRBD1 is a possible D gene (6 bases). The CDR3 has 15 residues. Germline CDR1 reads KGHDR; CDR2 reads SFDVKD. V was pared by 6 bases and J by 0 bases, with 13 bases between. The CDR3 spells CATSPGQINQETQYF. CDR3 bases: TGTGCCACCAGTCCAGGACAGATCAACCAAGAGACCCAGTACTTC.

The chain links TRBV5-6 to TRBJ1-1; 7 nucleotides agree with TRBD1. V lost 5 bases to trimming and J lost 1 base; unmatched junction nucleotides: 5. There are 14 residues in the CDR3. Germline V CDR1 and CDR2: SGHDT, YYEEEE. This CDR3 reads CASSPGTANTEAFF. The CDR3 DNA follows: TGTGCCAGCAGTCCCGGGACAGCGAACACTGAAGCTTTCTTT.

This clone has just one count. The V gene is TRBV28, the J gene TRBJ1-1; D remains unclear. The CDR3 extends over 15 amino acids. V was cut by 6 bases and J by 1 base, with 15 bases left in between. Germline V gene data show CDR1 as MDHEN and CDR2 as SYDVKM. The CDR3 region is CASSAMDGPNTEAFF. CDR3 coding DNA: TGTGCCAGCAGCGCGATGGACGGACCGAACACTGAAGCTTTCTTT.

This chain uses TRBV6-2 or TRBV6-3 with TRBJ1-6; D may be TRBD1 (6 bases). The germline CDR1 and CDR2 sequences are MNHEY and SVGEGT. This CDR3 has 15 amino acids. The V end was cut by 4 bases, the J end by 2 bases, with 9 bases between. The CDR3 reads CASSSWTAYNSPLHF. The CDR3 DNA follows: TGTGCCAGCAGTTCGTGGACAGCCTATAATTCACCCCTCCACTTT.

The chain joins TRBV7-7 to TRBJ2-5; TRBD1 agrees at 8 bases. Germline V gene sequence: CDR1 SSHAT, CDR2 FNYEAQ (reference sequence). The CDR3 runs 15 residues. V was clipped by 4 bases and J by 5 bases; unmatched bases: 9. In nucleotides, the CDR3 is TGTGCCAGCAGCTCTGACAGGGGCTCCCATGAGACCCAGTACTTC. This gives the protein CASSSDRGSHETQYF.

The rearrangement uses TRBV5-5 and TRBJ2-7; D ambiguous. V was shortened by 4 bases and J by 2 bases, with 7 bases between the two germline ends. Per germline, CDR1 SGHKS and CDR2 YYEKEE (reference sequence). This CDR3 comprises 12 residues. DNA for the CDR3: TGTGCCAGCAGCCTAGGAACCTACGAGCAGTACTTC. As protein: CASSLGTYEQYF.

J is TRBJ2-3 and V is TRBV18; 8 bases agree with TRBD1. Germline CDR1 and CDR2: KGHSH and LQKENI. With 6 bases clipped from V and 7 bases from J, the junction kept 12 bases outside the gene matches. The CDR3 runs to 15 residues. The CDR3 DNA is TGTGCCAGCTCTTCCGGACAGGGCGCTTCTAATACGCAGTATTTT. Its translation is CASSSGQGASNTQYF. The variable domain in full, completed from reference TRBV18 and TRBJ2-3, reads NAGVMQNPRHLVRRRGQEARLRCSPMKGHSHVYWYRQLPEEGLKFMVYLQKENIIDESGMPKERFSAEFPKEGPSILRIQQVVRGDSAAYFCASSSGQGASNTQYFGPGTRLTVL.

The J gene is TRBJ1-1, the V gene TRBV9; D possibly corresponds to TRBD1 (5 bases). Germline-derived CDR1 and CDR2 are SGDLS and YYNGEE. The CDR3 totals 16 residues. Trimming shortened V by 0 bases and J by 0 bases, and 12 bases separated the two germline ends. CDR3 residues: CASSVGGNTLNTEAFF. The CDR3 nucleotides read TGTGCCAGCAGCGTAGGGGGGAACACTTTGAACACTGAAGCTTTCTTT.

The chain employs TRBV4-3 and TRBJ2-3; D is perhaps TRBD1 (5 bases). This CDR3 is built from 15 residues. In germline, CDR1 is LGHNA, CDR2 YSLEER. Trimming stripped 4 bases from V and 0 bases from J, with 11 bases between. CDR3: CASSLRQTSTDTQYF. DNA of the CDR3: TGCGCCAGCAGCCTAAGACAGACTAGCACAGATACGCAGTATTTT.

The chain is built from TRBV19 and TRBJ2-2, with 14 bases fitting TRBD2. Germline lookup yields CDR1 LNHDA and CDR2 SQIVND (reference sequence). This CDR3 comprises 16 residues. V lost 7 bases, J lost 6 bases, and 7 bases stayed unmatched. Here the CDR3 reads CASTPGLAGVAGELFF. The CDR3 nucleotides are TGTGCCAGTACCCCGGGACTAGCGGGAGTAGCCGGGGAGCTGTTTTTT.

V is TRBV9 and J is TRBJ2-1, with a tentative D call TRBD2 (6 bases). Deletions cut 4 bases from V and 0 bases from J, with 11 bases between. CDR1 and CDR2 (germline): SGDLS, YYNGEE. CDR3 length: 15 amino acids. The CDR3 sequence: CASSTSRSSYNEQFF. CDR3 coding DNA: TGTGCCAGCAGCACTAGCCGAAGCTCCTACAATGAGCAGTTCTTC.

This chain links TRBV7-9 with TRBJ1-1; D call uncertain. CDR1 is SEHNR, CDR2 FQNEAQ, per germline (reference sequence). Trimming removed 3 bases from V and 2 bases from J, with 19 bases in between. The CDR3 loop spans 17 amino acids. This CDR3 reads CASSFAIRTENNTEAFF. As DNA, the CDR3 is TGTGCCAGCAGCTTTGCGATTCGAACGGAAAATAACACTGAAGCTTTCTTT.

The V and J genes are TRBV5-6 and TRBJ2-7; D is perhaps TRBD2 (5 bases). CDR3 length: 16 residues. The V gene lost 0 bases and the J gene lost 2 bases, with 15 bases spanning the gap. Germline-derived CDR1 and CDR2 are SGHDT and YYEEEE. The CDR3 bases are TGTGCCAGCAGCTTGGCGAGCGGACCTCCTGCCTACGAGCAGTACTTC. Amino acid sequence: CASSLASGPPAYEQYF.

CDR3 sequence: CATRSGTGKNTEAFF. The CDR3 region has the DNA TGTGCCACCAGATCCGGGACAGGGAAGAACACTGAAGCTTTCTTT. This chain links TRBV11-2 with TRBJ1-1, with 9 bases matching TRBD1. Trimming removed 10 bases from V and 1 base from J; junction bases left unmatched: 10. Germline CDR1 is SGHAT and CDR2 is FQNNGV. The CDR3 runs 15 residues.

CDR3 coding DNA: TGCGCCAGCAGCTTAGGGTCTCGCAATGAGCAGTTCTTC. Protein product: CASSLGSRNEQFF. The J gene is TRBJ2-1, the V gene TRBV5-1, with no clear D. Germline CDR1 SGHRS, CDR2 YFSETQ. Trimming took 2 bases from V and 6 from J, leaving 9 bases between them. The CDR3 runs 13 residues.

The chain combines TRBV29-1 with TRBJ1-4; 9 nucleotides match TRBD1. Trimming removed 5 bases from V and 0 bases from J; junction bases left unmatched: 16. This CDR3 has 19 residues. Germline CDR1 SQVTM, CDR2 ANQGSEA. CDR3 sequence reads: CSVWGTGGENLATNEKLFF. The DNA for the CDR3 is TGCAGCGTTTGGGGAACAGGGGGCGAAAACCTTGCAACTAATGAAAAACTGTTTTTT.

V usage is TRBV2 and J usage is TRBJ1-2; no clear D gene. Deletions cut 7 bases from V and 0 bases from J, with 12 bases between. CDR3 length: 14 amino acids. Germline-derived CDR1 and CDR2 are SNHLY and FYNNEI. The CDR3 protein is CASKEASANYGYTF. For the CDR3, the DNA is TGTGCCAGCAAGGAGGCATCAGCTAACTATGGCTACACCTTC.

This chain links TRBV7-8 with TRBJ1-4; D is uncertain. The V end lost 4 bases, the J end lost 5 bases, and 20 bases lay between the germline ends. Germline CDR1 is SGHVS and CDR2 is FQNEAQ. The CDR3 spans 17 residues. The CDR3, as DNA: TGTGCCAGCAGCTCTCCCCCCTGGAGAGGGAAGAATGAAAAACTGTTTTTT. It is translated as CASSSPPWRGKNEKLFF.

The V call is TRBV7-2, the J call TRBJ2-1; the D gene is possibly TRBD2 (5 bases). The V gene lost 0 bases and the J gene lost 1 base, with 7 bases spanning the gap. Per the germline V gene, CDR1 is SGHTA and CDR2 is FQGNSA. This CDR3 comprises 15 residues. CDR3 sequence (DNA): TGTGCCAGCAGCTTAGCCCGGGGATCCTACAATGAGCAGTTCTTC. Residues: CASSLARGSYNEQFF.

The rearrangement links TRBV29-1 to TRBJ2-1; 7 nucleotides line up with TRBD2. Germline CDR1 is SQVTM and CDR2 is ANQGSEA. After removal of 4 bases from V and 7 bases from J, the junction contained 10 bases not matched to a gene. This CDR3 has 14 amino acids. The CDR3 sequence: CSVGAGAWGNEQFF. CDR3 nucleotides: TGCAGCGTTGGGGCGGGAGCATGGGGGAATGAGCAGTTCTTC.

This chain connects TRBV7-8 to TRBJ2-7; 10 bases agree with TRBD1. J was trimmed by 3 bases and V by 3 bases; bases with no gene match: 5. This CDR3 contains 15 residues. Germline loops: CDR1 SGHVS, CDR2 FQNEAQ. CDR3 protein: CASSFPGQGRYEQYF. As DNA, the CDR3 is TGTGCCAGCAGCTTTCCGGGACAGGGGCGCTACGAGCAGTACTTC.

The chain uses TRBV2 and TRBJ2-1; D perhaps matches TRBD2 (5 bases). Germline V gene lookup returns CDR1 SNHLY and CDR2 FYNNEI. Trimming stripped 2 bases from V and 6 bases from J, with 14 bases between. The CDR3 is 15 residues long. In DNA, the CDR3 is TGTGCCAGCAGTGAAAGAGGAATCCTAGCCAATGAGCAGTTCTTC. Its protein product is CASSERGILANEQFF.

CDR3 sequence (DNA): TGTGCCAGCAGCTTGAAACGCTCAACCTACGAGCAGTACTTC. It yields the protein CASSLKRSTYEQYF. The rearrangement joins TRBV11-1 to TRBJ2-7; D call uncertain. CDR1 and CDR2 from the germline V gene are SGHAT and FQDESV (reference sequence). The length of the CDR3 is 14 residues. V dropped 3 bases and J dropped 2 bases, with 11 bases sitting between them.

The chain recombines TRBV4-3 with TRBJ1-3; weak D call: TRBD1 (6 bases). V was pared by 5 bases and J by 2 bases, with 13 bases between. The CDR3 covers 15 residues. In germline, CDR1 is LGHNA, CDR2 YSLEER. CDR3 sequence reads: CASSSFGGPGNTIYF. Written as DNA, the CDR3 is TGCGCCAGCAGCTCCTTCGGGGGCCCTGGAAACACCATATATTTT.

This clone turned up a few times. The rearrangement joins TRBV6-2 or TRBV6-3 to TRBJ1-1, with a weak D call TRBD1 (6 bases). The germline V and J ends were trimmed by 5 bases and 0 bases, with 16 bases remaining between them. Per germline, CDR1 MNHEY and CDR2 SVGEGT. This CDR3 comprises 16 residues. The CDR3 region has the DNA TGTGCCAGCAGTAAATCTAGACAGGATATGAACACTGAAGCTTTCTTT. Translation gives CASSKSRQDMNTEAFF.